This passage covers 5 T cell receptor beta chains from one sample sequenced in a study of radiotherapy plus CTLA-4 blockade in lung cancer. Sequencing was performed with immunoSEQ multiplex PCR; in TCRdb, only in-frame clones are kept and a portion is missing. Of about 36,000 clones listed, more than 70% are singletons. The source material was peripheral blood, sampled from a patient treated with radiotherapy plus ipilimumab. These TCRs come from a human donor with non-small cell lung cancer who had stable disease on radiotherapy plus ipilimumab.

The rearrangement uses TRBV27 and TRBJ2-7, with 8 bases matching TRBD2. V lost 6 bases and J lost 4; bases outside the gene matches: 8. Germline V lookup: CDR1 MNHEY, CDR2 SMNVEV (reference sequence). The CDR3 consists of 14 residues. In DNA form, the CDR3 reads TGTGCCAGCAGGACGAGGAGCGGGAGTTACGAGCAGTACTTC. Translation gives CASRTRSGSYEQYF.

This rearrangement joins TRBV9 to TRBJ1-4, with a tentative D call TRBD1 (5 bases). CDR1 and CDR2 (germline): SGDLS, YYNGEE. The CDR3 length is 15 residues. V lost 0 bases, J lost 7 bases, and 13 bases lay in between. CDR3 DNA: TGTGCCAGCAGCGTAGGAGACAGTCGTAGTGAAAAACTGTTTTTT. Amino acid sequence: CASSVGDSRSEKLFF. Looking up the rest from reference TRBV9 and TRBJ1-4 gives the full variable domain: DSGVTQTPKHLITATGQRVTLRCSPRSGDLSVYWYQQSLDQGLQFLIQYYNGEERAKGNILERFSAQQFPDLHSELNLSSLELGDSALYFCASSVGDSRSEKLFFGSGTQLSVL.

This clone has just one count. CDR3 DNA: TGCGCCAGCAGCCAAGGGATGGGAGCGACCCAGTACTTC. This gives the protein CASSQGMGATQYF. The V call is TRBV4-1, the J call TRBJ2-5; D might be TRBD2 (5 bases). V was cut by 1 base and J by 7 bases, with 10 bases left in between. In germline, CDR1 is MGHRA, CDR2 YSYEKL. CDR3 length equals 13 residues.

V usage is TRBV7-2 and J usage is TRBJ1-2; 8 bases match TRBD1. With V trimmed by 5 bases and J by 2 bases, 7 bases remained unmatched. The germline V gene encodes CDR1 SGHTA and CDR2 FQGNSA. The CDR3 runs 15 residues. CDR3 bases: TGTGCCAGCAGCCCTCAGGGGGCTACGAACTATGGCTACACCTTC. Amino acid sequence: CASSPQGATNYGYTF.

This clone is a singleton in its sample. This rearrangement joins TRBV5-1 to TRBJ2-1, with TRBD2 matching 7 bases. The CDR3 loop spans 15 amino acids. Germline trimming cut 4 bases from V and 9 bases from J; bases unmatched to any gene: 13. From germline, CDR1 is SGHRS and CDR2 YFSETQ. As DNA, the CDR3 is TGCGCCAGCAGCCCGGAGGCGGGAGATAATGGTGAGCAGTTCTTC. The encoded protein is CASSPEAGDNGEQFF.